This passage covers 27 T cell receptor beta chains from one sample sequenced in a study of shared clonotypes between healthy human individuals. Terminally differentiated effector memory CD45RA+ cells were excluded from the naive CD8 cells, which were CD45RO-negative and positively selected for CCR7. Clones were read by immunoSEQ multiplex PCR, and TCRdb kept only the in-frame ones, dropping some. The table lists hundreds of thousands of clones, roughly 95% of them singletons. The sequenced material came from naive CD8+ T cells sorted from blood. The receptors were gathered from a woman in her 30s in good health.

The chain recombines TRBV10-3 with TRBJ1-1; no definite D call. Trimming removed 2 bases at V and 5 bases at J, with 12 bases between. The germline V gene has CDR1 ENHRY and CDR2 SYGVKD. This CDR3 is built from 14 residues. This CDR3 is CAISEGKGQTEAFF. The CDR3 DNA is TGTGCCATCAGTGAGGGGAAAGGGCAAACTGAAGCTTTCTTT.

This sequence joins TRBV7-8 and TRBJ2-1; no reliable D call. CDR3 size: 15 residues. Trimming took off 5 bases at V and 2 bases at J, with 13 bases between the two ends. From germline, CDR1 is SGHVS and CDR2 FQNEAQ. CDR3 sequence reads: CASSEGGGPYNEQFF. CDR3 nucleotides: TGTGCCAGCAGCGAAGGCGGCGGCCCCTACAATGAGCAGTTCTTC.

The rearrangement joins TRBV28 to TRBJ2-5, with D possibly called TRBD1 or TRBD2 (5 bases each). The last part of the DNA fits TRBJ2-7 better; the J call may be wrong. CDR3 length: 15 amino acids. CDR1 is MDHEN, CDR2 SYDVKM, per germline. CDR3 bases: TGTGCCAGCACCAAAACCGGGACGGCTCCCTACGAGCAGTACTTC. It codes for CASTKTGTAPYEQYF.

This rearrangement joins TRBV19 to TRBJ2-7, with 8 bases matching TRBD2. Germline CDR1 is LNHDA and CDR2 is SQIVND (reference sequence). V lost 1 base, J lost 1 base, and 9 bases stayed unmatched. CDR3 size: 17 residues. Here the CDR3 reads CASSIAHRSGKSYEQYF. In DNA form, the CDR3 reads TGTGCCAGTAGTATAGCCCACCGTAGCGGGAAATCCTACGAGCAGTACTTC.

This rearrangement joins TRBV4-1 to TRBJ1-2, with unresolved D. The CDR3 is 15 residues long. Trimming removed 2 bases from V and 4 bases from J, with 14 bases in between. Germline assignment: CDR1 MGHRA and CDR2 YSYEKL. This CDR3 is CASSQTAGWFYGYTF. For the CDR3, the DNA is TGCGCCAGCAGCCAAACGGCAGGATGGTTCTATGGCTACACCTTC.

V usage is TRBV6-1 and J usage is TRBJ1-2; no clear D. The V end lost 2 bases, the J end lost 4 bases, and 17 bases lay between the germline ends. Germline-derived CDR1 and CDR2 are MNHNS and SASEGT. The CDR3 totals 16 residues. CDR3 bases: TGTGCCAGCAGTGAATCAGGCCCACCCTATCCCTATGGCTACACCTTC. Translated, it gives CASSESGPPYPYGYTF.

V and J are TRBV10-1 and TRBJ2-2; D is possibly TRBD2 (6 bases). Germline V lookup: CDR1 WNHNN, CDR2 SYGVQD (reference sequence). V lost 2 bases and J 2 bases, leaving 9 bases between the germline ends. This CDR3 has 15 amino acids. DNA for the CDR3: TGCGCCAGCAGTGAGGGGAGGCCTAACACCGGGGAGCTGTTTTTT. Translating it yields CASSEGRPNTGELFF.

This sequence joins TRBV28 and TRBJ2-3, with unresolved D. In germline, CDR1 is MDHEN, CDR2 SYDVKM. The CDR3 is made up of 14 amino acids. V was trimmed by 3 bases and J by 4 bases, leaving 11 bases between them. This CDR3 reads CASSFLSPADTQYF. The CDR3 coding sequence is TGTGCCAGCAGTTTCCTTTCTCCCGCAGATACGCAGTATTTT.

The rearrangement links TRBV28 to TRBJ2-7; TRBD2 might be the D (6 bases). V was clipped by 6 bases and J by 0 bases, with 12 bases between them. The CDR3 is 14 amino acids. Germline lookup yields CDR1 MDHEN and CDR2 SYDVKM. The CDR3 loop reads CASRSSGSSYEQYF. The CDR3 DNA reads TGTGCCAGCAGAAGTAGCGGTAGCTCCTACGAGCAGTACTTC.

In its sample, this clone was seen once. The chain couples TRBV27 to TRBJ1-1; D call uncertain. The CDR3 length is 14 residues. V lost 2 bases and J lost 0, with 7 bases in between. Per the germline V gene, CDR1 is MNHEY and CDR2 is SMNVEV (reference sequence). CDR3 region: CASSLEGLNTEAFF. CDR3 DNA: TGTGCCAGCAGTTTAGAGGGTTTGAACACTGAAGCTTTCTTT.

The rearrangement uses TRBV25-1 and TRBJ1-2; 10 bases match TRBD1. The CDR3 consists of 13 residues. Trimming removed 5 bases from V and 6 bases from J; junction bases left unmatched: 3. In germline, CDR1 is MGHDK, CDR2 SYGVNS. The CDR3 sequence is CASSFGTGDGYTF. CDR3 coding DNA: TGTGCCAGCAGTTTCGGGACAGGGGATGGCTACACCTTC.

The V and J genes are TRBV6-4 and TRBJ1-2, with D tentatively TRBD1 (5 bases). Trimming cost V 6 bases and J 5 bases, with 10 bases left between them. The germline V gene encodes CDR1 MRHNA and CDR2 SNTAGT. The CDR3 has 12 residues. CDR3 loop: CASRDQGYGYTF. CDR3 DNA: TGTGCCAGCAGAGATCAGGGATATGGCTACACCTTC.

The chain carries TRBV27 and TRBJ2-7; tentatively, D is TRBD1 or TRBD2 (6 bases each). This CDR3 has 14 amino acids. Germline values: CDR1 MNHEY, CDR2 SMNVEV (reference sequence). V was pared by 2 bases and J by 3 bases, with 11 bases between. The CDR3 coding sequence is TGTGCCAGCAGTTTACGAGGGGGGCTCTACGAGCAGTACTTC. Its protein product is CASSLRGGLYEQYF.

The J gene is TRBJ1-1, the V gene TRBV13; the D is unclear. V dropped 5 bases and J dropped 5 bases, with 18 bases sitting between them. This CDR3 has 15 amino acids. In germline, CDR1 is PRHDT, CDR2 FYEKMQ (reference sequence). Written as DNA, the CDR3 is TGTGCCAGCAGCCTATCTATCCGGGTTGAGACTGAAGCTTTCTTT. Amino acid sequence: CASSLSIRVETEAFF.

This chain uses TRBV7-3 with TRBJ2-2; 12 bases map to TRBD2. The germline V gene encodes CDR1 SGHTA and CDR2 FQGTGA. V was clipped by 5 bases and J by 7 bases; unmatched bases: 8. This CDR3 is built from 16 residues. The CDR3 DNA reads as TGTGCCAGCAGCGCGGGACTAGCGGGCGAGGGCGGGGAGCTGTTTTTT. Its protein product is CASSAGLAGEGGELFF.

This clone was detected once. This rearrangement joins TRBV27 to TRBJ1-1; unclear D gene. CDR3 length: 14 residues. Deletions cut 2 bases from V and 4 bases from J, with 11 bases between. The germline V gene encodes CDR1 MNHEY and CDR2 SMNVEV (reference sequence). The CDR3 reads CASSLARVPTEAFF. For the CDR3, the DNA is TGTGCCAGCAGTTTAGCTAGGGTACCCACTGAAGCTTTCTTT.

J is TRBJ2-6 and V is TRBV29-1, with unresolved D. V was pared by 7 bases and J by 0 bases, with 7 bases between. The length of the CDR3 is 13 residues. The germline V gene has CDR1 SQVTM and CDR2 ANQGSEA. Here the CDR3 reads CSAVASGANVLTF. In DNA, the CDR3 is TGCAGCGCCGTGGCCTCTGGGGCCAACGTCCTGACTTTC.

The chain is built from TRBV4-1 and TRBJ1-5; no clear D. There are 13 residues in the CDR3. With 0 bases removed from V and 5 bases from J, the gap between germline ends came to 5 bases. Germline assignment: CDR1 MGHRA and CDR2 YSYEKL. For the CDR3, the DNA is TGCGCCAGCAGCCAAGACAGATATCAGCCCCAGCATTTT. Amino acid sequence: CASSQDRYQPQHF.

The chain has TRBV4-1 and TRBJ1-1, with 7 bases matching TRBD1. Trimming took 10 bases from V and 3 from J; bases not matched to a gene: 11. The CDR3 length is 14 residues. The germline CDR1 and CDR2 sequences are MGHRA and YSYEKL. The DNA of the CDR3 is TGCGCCACTAAAGAGGGGGCAAGGGACACTGAAGCTTTCTTT. This sequence encodes CATKEGARDTEAFF.

DNA for the CDR3: TGCGCCAGCAGTGGGGACAGGGAGAACACCGGGGAGCTGTTTTTT. Translating gives CASSGDRENTGELFF. The chain uses TRBV10-2 and TRBJ2-2, with 9 bases fitting TRBD1. CDR1 is WSHSY, CDR2 SAAADI, per germline. V trimming: 4 bases; J trimming: 1 base; junction bases outside the gene matches: 1. This CDR3 contains 15 residues.

The J gene is TRBJ1-1, the V gene TRBV6-5; TRBD1 matches 7 bases. Germline V lookup: CDR1 MNHEY, CDR2 SVGAGI. The CDR3 runs 15 residues. With V trimmed by 2 bases and J by 4 bases, 7 bases remained unmatched. DNA of the CDR3: TGTGCCAGCAGTTACGGTCAGGGGGTATTCACTGAAGCTTTCTTT. It is translated as CASSYGQGVFTEAFF.

This chain connects TRBV5-1 to TRBJ2-1, with D perhaps TRBD1 or TRBD2 (5 bases each). Trimming cost V 0 bases and J 2 bases, with 18 bases left between them. The germline CDR1 and CDR2 sequences are SGHRS and YFSETQ. The CDR3 sequence is 18 residues long. The CDR3 DNA reads as TGCGCCAGCAGCTTGGTTTGGCAGGGAGAGCCACCCTACAATGAGCAGTTCTTC. Its protein product is CASSLVWQGEPPYNEQFF.

The rearrangement links TRBV7-7 to TRBJ2-2; no clear D gene. Looked up from germline, CDR1 is SSHAT and CDR2 is FNYEAQ (reference sequence). The CDR3 is 11 residues long. In DNA form, the CDR3 reads TGTGCTTGTTCGAACACCGGGGAGCTGTTTTTT. Translated: CACSNTGELFF.

V and J are TRBV7-3 and TRBJ2-1, with TRBD2 identical over 8 bases. Germline loops: CDR1 SGHTA, CDR2 FQGTGA. V shed 5 bases, J shed 10 bases, and the junction held 13 bases outside the gene matches. The CDR3 runs 15 residues. The chain's CDR3 is CASSPGAGGTWEQFF. DNA for the CDR3: TGTGCCAGCAGCCCAGGGGCGGGAGGCACCTGGGAGCAGTTCTTC.

This clone has more than one count but fewer than ten. The genes are TRBV11-2 and TRBJ1-1; 7 bases are a match to TRBD1. The CDR3 has 13 residues. After removal of 1 base from V and 7 bases from J, the junction contained 3 bases not matched to a gene. Germline lookup yields CDR1 SGHAT and CDR2 FQNNGV. The CDR3 loop is CASSLGQGNEAFF. The CDR3 DNA sequence: TGTGCCAGCAGCTTAGGACAGGGCAATGAAGCTTTCTTT.

This clone was seen once. The chain joins TRBV5-4 to TRBJ2-5; D not resolved. Deletions cut 1 base from V and 1 base from J, with 5 bases between. This CDR3 has 13 amino acids. CDR1 is SGHNT, CDR2 YYREEE, per germline (reference sequence). Here the CDR3 reads CASSLSVQETQYF. The CDR3 nucleotides read TGTGCCAGCAGCTTGTCCGTCCAAGAGACCCAGTACTTC.

On this clone: This sample also contains other DNA sequences that code for the same CDR3. V usage is TRBV5-6 and J usage is TRBJ1-1; no definite D call. CDR1 SGHDT and CDR2 YYEEEE come from the germline V gene. The CDR3 runs to 12 residues. V was pared by 1 base and J by 4 bases, with 5 bases between. CDR3 protein: CASSLQGTEAFF. In DNA, the CDR3 is TGTGCCAGCAGCTTGCAAGGCACTGAAGCTTTCTTT.